The 4 T cell receptor beta chains listed next were all sequenced from one sample in a study of radiation and T cells in renal cell carcinoma. Described time point: blood 4 weeks post-SBRT, at nephrectomy. As to treatment: 15 Gy SBRT to primary tumor, nephrectomy 4 weeks later. Clones were sequenced by immunoSEQ multiplex PCR, and TCRdb holds only the in-frame ones, with some missing. There are 50,000 to 65,000 clones in the sample; roughly 80% occur only once, and 6.5% to 7.5% lies in the top ten. The sequencing used blood, collected from a patient whose treatment included radiotherapy and nephrectomy. The source is a man aged 55 to 69 with renal cell carcinoma.

The rearrangement joins TRBV5-4 to TRBJ1-3; D ambiguous. Germline assignment: CDR1 SGHNT and CDR2 YYREEE (reference sequence). The CDR3 is 17 residues long. V lost 3 bases to trimming and J lost 0 bases, with 16 bases between them. The CDR3 region has the DNA TGTGCCAGCAGCTCAACCGGGATTTTCAGCTCTGGAAACACCATATATTTT. It specifies CASSSTGIFSSGNTIYF.

The chain is built from TRBV9 and TRBJ2-2; TRBD2 aligns across 11 bases. The CDR3 is 16 amino acids. Per the germline V gene, CDR1 is SGDLS and CDR2 is YYNGEE. Trimming at V came to 4 bases and at J to 5 bases, leaving 7 bases not matched to a gene. The CDR3 sequence: CASSLAGTSGTGELFF. For the CDR3, the DNA is TGTGCCAGCAGCTTAGCCGGGACTAGCGGAACCGGGGAGCTGTTTTTT. The variable domain in full, completed from reference TRBV9 and TRBJ2-2, reads DSGVTQTPKHLITATGQRVTLRCSPRSGDLSVYWYQQSLDQGLQFLIQYYNGEERAKGNILERFSAQQFPDLHSELNLSSLELGDSALYFCASSLAGTSGTGELFFGEGSRLTVL.

This clone was seen just once. In the same sample, other DNA sequences code for this CDR3. The genes are TRBV30 and TRBJ1-2; D might be TRBD1 (5 bases). This CDR3 is built from 13 residues. Germline V gives CDR1 GTSNPN, CDR2 SVGIG (reference sequence). V was trimmed by 0 bases and J by 7 bases, leaving 12 bases between them. CDR3: CAWSVQGLGGYTF. The CDR3, as DNA: TGTGCCTGGAGTGTCCAGGGCCTGGGTGGCTACACCTTC.

V gene TRBV4-3 combines with J gene TRBJ2-3, with D perhaps matching TRBD1 (6 bases). The CDR3 runs to 18 residues. Trimming left V 0 bases short and J 5 bases short, with 21 bases between. CDR1 is LGHNA, CDR2 YSLEER, per germline. CDR3 residues: CASSQDGGSVSFVDTQYF. For the CDR3, the DNA is TGCGCCAGCAGCCAAGATGGGGGCAGCGTAAGTTTTGTAGATACGCAGTATTTT.